The 20 T cell receptor beta chains reported below all come from one sample, sequenced in a study of blood T cell repertoires in COVID-19. Sequencing used immunoSEQ multiplex PCR; TCRdb keeps in-frame clones, though not all of them. The sample contains roughly 88,000 clones, around 85% of which appear only once. What was sequenced was peripheral blood. The receptors derive from an elderly woman with active or convalescent COVID-19.

This chain connects TRBV21-1 to TRBJ1-1; no check of the table's D call, TRBD1, against the DNA was made. TRBV21-1 is a documented pseudogene. The CDR3 extends over 18 amino acids. The CDR3 sequence is CASSKALTTGGSNTEAFF. The CDR3 nucleotides read TGTGCCAGCAGCAAAGCGCTTACGACAGGGGGGAGTAACACTGAAGCTTTCTTT.

The V and J genes are TRBV4-1 and TRBJ1-5, with a possible D match to TRBD1 (6 bases). This CDR3 is 19 amino acids long. The germline gives CDR1 MGHRA, CDR2 YSYEKL. The ends were cut back, 2 bases at V and 2 bases at J, with 22 bases in the middle. CDR3 in DNA: TGCGCCAGCAGCCAATTTATTTCGGTAACAGGGCGAGGCAATCAGCCCCAGCATTTT. Its translation is CASSQFISVTGRGNQPQHF.

The DNA for the CDR3 is TGTGCCAGCAGCTACGGGACAGGGAGCAATCAGCCCCAGCATTTT. Its protein is CASSYGTGSNQPQHF. The J gene is TRBJ1-5, the V gene TRBV5-4, with 9 bases aligning to TRBD1. Trimming cost V 3 bases and J 1 base; bases outside gene matches: 2. Germline assignment: CDR1 SGHNT and CDR2 YYREEE (reference sequence). The CDR3 spans 15 residues.

V gene TRBV21-1 combines with J gene TRBJ2-1; the D segment call TRBD1 is taken from the table without a DNA check. TRBV21-1 is flagged as a pseudogene. The CDR3 sequence is 14 residues long. In DNA, the CDR3 is TGTGCCAGCAGCGTGGCAGATCCCTACAATGAGCAGTTCTTC. Its translation is CASSVADPYNEQFF.

The rearrangement joins TRBV10-3 to TRBJ1-1; D possibly corresponds to TRBD1 (6 bases). V lost 5 bases, J lost 3 bases, and 10 bases lay in between. The germline gives CDR1 ENHRY, CDR2 SYGVKD. The CDR3 contains 13 residues. CDR3 protein: CAISPQGYTEAFF. CDR3 coding DNA: TGTGCCATCAGTCCACAGGGTTACACTGAAGCTTTCTTT.

The rearrangement links TRBV7-9 to TRBJ2-1, with a tentative D call TRBD2 (5 bases). Trimming removed 0 bases at V and 10 bases at J, with 10 bases between. Germline V lookup: CDR1 SEHNR, CDR2 FQNEAQ (reference sequence). The CDR3 length is 13 residues. CDR3 nucleotides: TGTGCCAGCAGCTTAGCCAGTTGGAGGGAGCAGTTCTTC. Residues: CASSLASWREQFF.

The chain carries TRBV7-3 and TRBJ2-3; no clear D. The ends were cut back, 8 bases at V and 4 bases at J, with 19 bases in the middle. Per germline, CDR1 SGHTA and CDR2 FQGTGA. The CDR3 loop spans 15 amino acids. The CDR3 bases are TGTGCCAGCGCCGAAACAGTCTCTCCCCCAGATACGCAGTATTTT. Encoded protein: CASAETVSPPDTQYF.

The chain has TRBV5-4 and TRBJ2-6; TRBD2 might be the D (5 bases). The CDR3 covers 15 residues. The germline V and J ends were trimmed by 0 bases and 4 bases, with 8 bases remaining between them. Germline values: CDR1 SGHNT, CDR2 YYREEE (reference sequence). The CDR3 DNA reads TGTGCCAGCAGCTTGGGAGGGAACGGGGCCAACGTCCTGACTTTC. It specifies CASSLGGNGANVLTF.

J is TRBJ1-2 and V is TRBV20-1; 9 bases map to TRBD1. This CDR3 has 13 amino acids. Germline V gene data show CDR1 as DFQATT and CDR2 as SNEGSKA (reference sequence). The V and J ends lost 3 bases and 2 bases, in that order; junction bases with no gene match: 1. The CDR3 here is CSASTGGNYGYTF. In DNA form, the CDR3 reads TGCAGTGCTAGTACAGGGGGCAACTATGGCTACACCTTC.

CDR3 region: CASSDIQGYSGANVLTF. The CDR3 DNA follows: TGTGCCAGCAGCGACATTCAGGGTTACTCTGGGGCCAACGTCCTGACTTTC. The genes are TRBV28 and TRBJ2-6; a weak D match, TRBD1 (5 bases). Looked up from germline, CDR1 is MDHEN and CDR2 is SYDVKM. V lost 6 bases to trimming and J lost 0 bases, with 15 bases between them. The CDR3 has 17 amino acids.

As to this clone: Different DNA sequences within this sample yield the same CDR3. V and J are TRBV9 and TRBJ2-2; the match to TRBD1 covers 10 bases. The germline CDR1 and CDR2 sequences are SGDLS and YYNGEE. CDR3 length: 16 residues. The V and J ends lost 0 bases and 5 bases, in that order; junction bases with no gene match: 4. The chain's CDR3 is CASSVVGTGVTGELFF. CDR3 bases: TGTGCCAGCAGCGTAGTGGGGACAGGGGTAACCGGGGAGCTGTTTTTT.

The chain recombines TRBV4-1 with TRBJ1-2; D is ambiguous. Deletions cut 4 bases from V and 2 bases from J, with 17 bases between. There are 16 residues in the CDR3. Germline V CDR1 and CDR2: MGHRA, YSYEKL. Here the CDR3 DNA reads TGCGCCAGCAGCCTGGTTGTCGGAGGGATAAACTATGGCTACACCTTC. It is translated as CASSLVVGGINYGYTF.

The chain joins TRBV30 to TRBJ1-1; a possible D gene is TRBD1 (6 bases). This CDR3 has 15 residues. CDR1 is GTSNPN, CDR2 SVGIG, per germline (reference sequence). V lost 1 base and J lost 3, with 15 bases in between. DNA of the CDR3: TGTGCCTGGAGTGCCACTACAGGGATGTACACTGAAGCTTTCTTT. Translated, it gives CAWSATTGMYTEAFF.

The V gene is TRBV19, the J gene TRBJ1-1; no clear D. Germline V gives CDR1 LNHDA, CDR2 SQIVND (reference sequence). V lost 5 bases to trimming and J lost 4 bases, with 11 bases between them. The CDR3 length is 13 residues. DNA of the CDR3: TGTGCCAGTAGTGACGGGTCGACCACTGAAGCTTTCTTT. This sequence encodes CASSDGSTTEAFF.

V is TRBV28 and J is TRBJ2-5; 10 nucleotides align to TRBD2. Trimming removed 4 bases from V and 4 bases from J; junction bases left unmatched: 9. Germline values: CDR1 MDHEN, CDR2 SYDVKM. There are 16 residues in the CDR3. CDR3 amino acids: CASSSPSGLARETQYF. DNA of the CDR3: TGTGCCAGCAGTTCCCCGTCGGGACTAGCGAGAGAGACCCAGTACTTC.

The V and J genes are TRBV6-2 or TRBV6-3 and TRBJ2-5; 9 bases are shared with TRBD2. The germline CDR1 and CDR2 sequences are MNHEY and SVGEGT. The length of the CDR3 is 15 residues. V was pared by 5 bases and J by 2 bases, with 6 bases of the junction left unmatched. This CDR3 is CASSIGGGEQETQYF. DNA of the CDR3: TGTGCCAGCAGTATTGGCGGGGGGGAGCAAGAGACCCAGTACTTC.

The chain employs TRBV5-6 and TRBJ2-7; D gene unclear. Per the germline V gene, CDR1 is SGHDT and CDR2 is YYEEEE. Between the trimmed V and J ends, which lost 2 bases and 7 bases, there was a span of 10 bases. The CDR3 length is 12 residues. CDR3 sequence reads: CASSFTTGEQYF. Written as DNA, the CDR3 is TGTGCCAGCAGCTTTACTACTGGGGAGCAGTACTTC. Together with reference TRBV5-6 and TRBJ2-7, the CDR3 gives the full variable domain: DAGVTQSPTHLIKTRGQQVTLRCSPKSGHDTVSWYQQALGQGPQFIFQYYEEEERQRGNFPDRFSGHQFPNYSSELNVNALLLGDSALYLCASSFTTGEQYFGPGTRLTVT.

V gene TRBV28 combines with J gene TRBJ1-2; D remains unclear. Deletions cut 6 bases from V and 0 bases from J, with 8 bases between. Germline V gene sequence: CDR1 MDHEN, CDR2 SYDVKM. The CDR3 is made up of 13 amino acids. For the CDR3, the DNA is TGTGCCAGCAGCCCCGGGGCTAACTATGGCTACACCTTC. Protein product: CASSPGANYGYTF.

The rearrangement joins TRBV15 to TRBJ2-3, with 9 bases aligning to TRBD2. The CDR3 contains 17 residues. Looked up from germline, CDR1 is LNHNV and CDR2 is YYDKDF (reference sequence). V lost 0 bases and J lost 4; bases outside the gene matches: 8. CDR3 bases: TGTGCCACCAGCAGAGATCGTGGGCGGGGGGGCCCAGATACGCAGTATTTT. As protein: CATSRDRGRGGPDTQYF.

CDR3 sequence reads: CASDPGTGAPNYGYTF. CDR3 DNA: TGTGCCAGCGACCCCGGGACAGGGGCTCCAAACTATGGCTACACCTTC. The J gene is TRBJ1-2, the V gene TRBV19; 10 bases map to TRBD1. The CDR3 runs 16 residues. Germline CDR1 and CDR2: LNHDA and SQIVND (reference sequence). V lost 9 bases, J lost 2 bases, and 12 bases stayed unmatched.